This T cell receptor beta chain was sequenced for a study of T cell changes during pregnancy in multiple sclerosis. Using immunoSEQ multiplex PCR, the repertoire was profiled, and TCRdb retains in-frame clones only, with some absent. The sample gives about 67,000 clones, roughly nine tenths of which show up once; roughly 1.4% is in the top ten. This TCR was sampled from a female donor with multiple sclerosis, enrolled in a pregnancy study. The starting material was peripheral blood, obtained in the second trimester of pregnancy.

CDR3 sequence reads: CASSLQGSNEKLFF. In nucleotides, the CDR3 is TGTGCCAGCAGTCTTCAGGGTTCCAATGAAAAACTGTTTTTT. J is TRBJ1-4 and V is TRBV6-1, with D possibly TRBD1 on 5 matching bases. There are 14 residues in the CDR3. Germline CDR1 reads MNHNS; CDR2 reads SASEGT. V lost 5 bases, J lost 5 bases, and 12 bases lay in between.